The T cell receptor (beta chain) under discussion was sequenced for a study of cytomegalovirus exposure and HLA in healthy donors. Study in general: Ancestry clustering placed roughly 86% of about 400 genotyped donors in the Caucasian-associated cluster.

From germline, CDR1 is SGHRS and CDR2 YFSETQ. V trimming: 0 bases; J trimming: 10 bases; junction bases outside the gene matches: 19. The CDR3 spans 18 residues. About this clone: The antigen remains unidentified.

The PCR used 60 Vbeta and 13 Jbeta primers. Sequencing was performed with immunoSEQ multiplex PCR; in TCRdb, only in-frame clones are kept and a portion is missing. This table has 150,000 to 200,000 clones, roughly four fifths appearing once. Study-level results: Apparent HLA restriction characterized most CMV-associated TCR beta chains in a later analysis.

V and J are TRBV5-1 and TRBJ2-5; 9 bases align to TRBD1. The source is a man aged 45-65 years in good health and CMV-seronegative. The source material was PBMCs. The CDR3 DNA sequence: TGCGCCAGCAGCTTGGTTTCACAGGGACAGGGCGGGATTAGAGACCAGTACTTC. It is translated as CASSLVSQGQGGIRDQYF.